The entry below describes one T cell receptor (beta chain). The antigen is undetermined. The sample belongs to a study of shared clonotypes between healthy human individuals. Whole-study results and caveats: Approximately 4.6% of naive CD4 clonotypes were shared across four donors.

Per germline, CDR1 MDHEN and CDR2 SYDVKM. The CDR3 contains 17 residues. With 1 base clipped from V and 8 bases from J, the junction kept 9 bases outside the gene matches. The data were produced by immunoSEQ multiplex PCR, yet TCRdb's version contains in-frame clones alone and is incomplete. This table holds approximately 620,000 clones, approximately 97% found once. The chain joins TRBV28 to TRBJ2-4; 12 bases line up with TRBD2. The sequenced sample consisted of naive CD4+ T cells sorted from blood. Subset reported: CD45RA+ positively selected. The TCR comes from a woman between 25 and 40 years old in good health. The CDR3 sequence: CASSLFWSSGRADIQYF. The DNA for the CDR3 is TGTGCCAGCAGTTTATTTTGGTCTAGCGGGAGGGCCGACATTCAGTACTTC.